The 13 T cell receptor beta chains listed next were all sequenced from one sample in a study of T-cell memory formation after mild COVID-19. TCRdb called the 5' RACE reads again in MiXCR, with one record for every CDR3 protein. This sample has 200,000 to 250,000 distinct CDR3 sequences; under 12% occur once, and the top ten carry approximately 2.8%. Sequencing input: PBMCs or a T cell subset sorted from them (not recorded which). Receptors originate from a man aged 18 to 35 who had mild COVID-19 (a few samples of this study predate the infection). Cell type and time point are not known.

The chain recombines TRBV7-2 with TRBJ2-5; D ambiguous. The germline gives CDR1 SGHTA, CDR2 FQGNSA. Trimming took 7 bases from V and 5 from J, leaving 20 bases between them. There are 15 residues in the CDR3. CDR3 in amino acids: CASTPWGFYEETQYF. Here the CDR3 DNA reads TGTGCCAGCACCCCCTGGGGATTCTACGAGGAGACCCAGTACTTC.

The table lists this clonotype with many counts. The genes are TRBV5-1 and TRBJ2-3; TRBD2 is a possible D gene (6 bases). V was clipped by 1 base and J by 1 base, with 13 bases between them. Germline-derived CDR1 and CDR2 are SGHRS and YFSETQ. The CDR3 covers 16 residues. The CDR3 sequence: CASSLRSGVRTDTQYF. The CDR3 DNA reads TGCGCCAGCAGCTTGAGGTCGGGGGTCCGCACAGATACGCAGTATTTT.

The chain recombines TRBV6-6 with TRBJ1-2, with 8 bases fitting TRBD1. The length of the CDR3 is 14 residues. CDR1 and CDR2 (germline): MNHNY, SVGAGI (reference sequence). The trim removed 6 bases at V and 6 bases at J, leaving 9 bases unmatched. The CDR3 DNA reads as TGTGCCAGCAGCCCCGGACAGGGATGGGATGGCTACACCTTC. As protein: CASSPGQGWDGYTF.

The genes are TRBV5-1 and TRBJ2-7; TRBD2 agrees at 8 bases. Per germline, CDR1 SGHRS and CDR2 YFSETQ. V lost 6 bases and J lost 9; bases outside the gene matches: 20. This CDR3 comprises 16 residues. The CDR3 region has the DNA TGCGCCAGCACCCCTTCGCCTACGGGGGGGGCGAACCGGCAGTACTTC. Amino acids: CASTPSPTGGANRQYF.

The chain carries TRBV5-6 and TRBJ1-1, with D maybe TRBD1 (6 bases). Germline-derived CDR1 and CDR2 are SGHDT and YYEEEE. V was cut by 5 bases and J by 1 base, with 12 bases left in between. This CDR3 contains 14 residues. The CDR3 nucleotides read TGTGCCAGCAGGGAAACACAGGGGAACACTGAAGCTTTCTTT. The encoded protein is CASRETQGNTEAFF. Based on the CDR3 plus reference TRBV5-6 and TRBJ1-1, the full variable domain is DAGVTQSPTHLIKTRGQQVTLRCSPKSGHDTVSWYQQALGQGPQFIFQYYEEEERQRGNFPDRFSGHQFPNYSSELNVNALLLGDSALYLCASRETQGNTEAFFGQGTRLTVV.

This clonotype turned up a few times. This sequence joins TRBV10-3 and TRBJ2-3; 10 bases match TRBD2. The CDR3 is made up of 15 amino acids. CDR1 and CDR2 (germline): ENHRY, SYGVKD. The V segment lost 6 bases and the J segment 4 bases; nucleotides outside the gene matches: 7. The CDR3 loop is CAISDSGGTPDTQYF. CDR3 coding DNA: TGTGCCATCAGCGATAGCGGGGGGACCCCAGATACGCAGTATTTT.

J is TRBJ2-7 and V is TRBV4-3; D not resolved. Trimming stripped 4 bases from V and 8 bases from J, with 18 bases between. The germline gives CDR1 LGHNA, CDR2 YSLEER. The CDR3 length is 14 residues. The CDR3 loop reads CASSPRRLGDKQYF. CDR3 nucleotides: TGCGCCAGCAGCCCCCGGCGCCTCGGTGATAAGCAGTACTTC.

The chain combines TRBV4-1 with TRBJ2-2, with D hard to call. V was trimmed by 0 bases and J by 1 base, leaving 12 bases between them. CDR3 length equals 17 residues. Germline CDR1 and CDR2: MGHRA and YSYEKL. The CDR3 bases are TGCGCCAGCAGCCAAGATGGCTCCCCCCGGAACACCGGGGAGCTGTTTTTT. It specifies CASSQDGSPRNTGELFF.

This clonotype showed up just a few times. The CDR3 sequence: CASSMFSRASGYEQYF. The CDR3, as DNA: TGTGCCAGTAGTATGTTCTCCAGGGCGTCAGGGTACGAGCAGTACTTC. The chain is built from TRBV19 and TRBJ2-7, with a weak D call TRBD1 (5 bases). Between the trimmed V and J ends, which lost 3 bases and 4 bases, there was a span of 19 bases. The germline gives CDR1 LNHDA, CDR2 SQIVND (reference sequence). The CDR3 contains 16 residues.

J is TRBJ2-3 and V is TRBV7-2; 14 bases align to TRBD2. Unmatched junction bases numbered 4, after V lost 3 bases and J lost 5 bases. The CDR3 length is 16 residues. The germline V gene encodes CDR1 SGHTA and CDR2 FQGNSA. Here the CDR3 reads CASSLAGLAGGDTQYF. In DNA form, the CDR3 reads TGTGCCAGCAGCTTGGCCGGACTAGCGGGGGGAGATACGCAGTATTTT.

This clonotype turned up a few times. The CDR3 bases are TGTGCCAGCAGTGCCATAGGACAGGGGCGGCAGCCCCAGCATTTT. Translation: CASSAIGQGRQPQHF. This chain connects TRBV2 to TRBJ1-5; the match to TRBD1 covers 9 bases. This CDR3 region has 15 residues. J lost 7 bases, V lost 4 bases, and 8 bases had no gene match. The germline V gene encodes CDR1 SNHLY and CDR2 FYNNEI.

This clonotype has only a few counts. The V and J genes are TRBV20-1 and TRBJ2-1; 7 bases are a match to TRBD1. Trimming at V came to 5 bases and at J to 4 bases, leaving 5 bases not matched to a gene. The CDR3 sequence is 13 residues long. CDR1 is DFQATT, CDR2 SNEGSKA, per germline (reference sequence). The CDR3 here is CSAAGTVYNEQFF. The CDR3 nucleotides are TGCAGTGCTGCCGGGACAGTTTACAATGAGCAGTTCTTC.

This chain connects TRBV9 to TRBJ2-2; either TRBD1 or TRBD2 may supply D (6 bases each). V shed 3 bases and J shed 3 bases, with 12 bases lying between them. The CDR3 is made up of 15 amino acids. CDR1 SGDLS and CDR2 YYNGEE come from the germline V gene. The CDR3 DNA reads as TGTGCCAGCAGCGGAGGGGGACTTCACACCGGGGAGCTGTTTTTT. Translation gives CASSGGGLHTGELFF.